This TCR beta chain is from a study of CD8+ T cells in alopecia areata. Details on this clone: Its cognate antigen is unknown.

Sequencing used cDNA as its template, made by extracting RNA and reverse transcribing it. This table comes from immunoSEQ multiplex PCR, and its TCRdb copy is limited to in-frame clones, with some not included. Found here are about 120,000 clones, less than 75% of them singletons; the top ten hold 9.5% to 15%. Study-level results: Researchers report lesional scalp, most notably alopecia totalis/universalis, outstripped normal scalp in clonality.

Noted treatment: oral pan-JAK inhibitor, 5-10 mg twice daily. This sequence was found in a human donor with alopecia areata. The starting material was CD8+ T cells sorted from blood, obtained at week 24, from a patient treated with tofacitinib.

The DNA of the CDR3 is TGCGCCAGCAGCCCCCCGGGGAGCAATCAGCCCCAGCATTTT. Translated: CASSPPGSNQPQHF. V gene TRBV4-1 combines with J gene TRBJ1-5; no firm D call. Germline values: CDR1 MGHRA, CDR2 YSYEKL. The V end lost 4 bases, the J end lost 1 base, and 8 bases lay between the germline ends. This CDR3 comprises 14 residues.